The 25 T cell receptor beta chains below all came from one sample that was sequenced in a study of response to subunit inactivated influenza vaccine. TCRdb redid the calling of the RT-PCR reads with MiXCR, one entry per CDR3 protein. Of roughly 540,000 distinct CDR3 sequences listed, around 25% are singletons. These data are also associated with another study on T cells expressing NK-cell markers. That report notes: TCR beta libraries carry UMIs added by 5'RACE template switching.

The sequences come from CD4+ T cells sorted from PBMCs, collected 11 to 12 days after vaccination. Source of these receptors: a man aged 50 or older who received an inactivated influenza vaccine.

The V and J genes are TRBV20-1 and TRBJ1-1, with a tentative D call TRBD1 (5 bases). The CDR3 totals 14 residues. The germline CDR1 and CDR2 sequences are DFQATT and SNEGSKA (reference sequence). V dropped 2 bases and J dropped 5 bases, with 15 bases sitting between them. The CDR3 region is CSARPGGGWTEAFF. Written as DNA, the CDR3 is TGCAGTGCTAGACCCGGGGGAGGATGGACTGAAGCTTTCTTT.

This clonotype has a handful of counts. The V gene is TRBV9, the J gene TRBJ2-6; D possibly corresponds to TRBD1 (6 bases). The CDR3 spans 16 residues. The germline V gene encodes CDR1 SGDLS and CDR2 YYNGEE. Trimming cost V 0 bases and J 3 bases, with 10 bases left between them. CDR3 nucleotides: TGTGCCAGCAGCGTAGCTACAGGGCGTGGGGCCAACGTCCTGACTTTC. Its translation is CASSVATGRGANVLTF.

This clonotype was counted only a few times. The chain is built from TRBV5-8 and TRBJ2-2, with 7 bases that match TRBD1. This CDR3 has 17 amino acids. Germline V gene sequence: CDR1 SGHTS, CDR2 YDEGEE. V lost 0 bases, J lost 6 bases, and 11 bases stayed unmatched. The DNA for the CDR3 is TGTGCCAGCAGCTTGGAGTTTGTAACAGGGGCCGCCGGGGAGCTGTTTTTT. Protein sequence: CASSLEFVTGAAGELFF.

In its sample, this clonotype was seen a few times. The V gene is TRBV19, the J gene TRBJ2-5; the match to TRBD2 covers 9 bases. V trimming: 5 bases; J trimming: 3 bases; junction bases outside the gene matches: 7. The germline gives CDR1 LNHDA, CDR2 SQIVND (reference sequence). The CDR3 loop spans 15 amino acids. The CDR3 protein is CASSGNSGGEETQYF. As DNA, the CDR3 is TGTGCCAGTAGTGGAAATAGCGGGGGAGAAGAGACCCAGTACTTC.

This clonotype was observed a handful of times. This chain joins TRBV11-2 and TRBJ2-3; D unresolved. CDR3 length: 11 amino acids. V dropped 8 bases and J dropped 2 bases, with 5 bases sitting between them. In germline, CDR1 is SGHAT, CDR2 FQNNGV. The CDR3 nucleotides read TGTGCCAGCCATCACACAGATACGCAGTATTTT. Its translation is CASHHTDTQYF.

This clonotype showed up just a few times. The rearrangement links TRBV7-2 to TRBJ2-1; D not resolved. V was shortened by 1 base and J by 5 bases, with 18 bases between the two germline ends. The CDR3 has 17 residues. Germline CDR1 reads SGHTA; CDR2 reads FQGNSA. This chain's CDR3 is CASSLVVLRLGDNEQFF. The CDR3 DNA follows: TGTGCCAGCAGCTTAGTCGTTTTGAGGCTTGGAGACAATGAGCAGTTCTTC. Variable domain in full (rest from reference TRBV7-2 and TRBJ2-1): GAGVSQSPSNKVTEKGKDVELRCDPISGHTALYWYRQSLGQGLEFLIYFQGNSAPDKSGLPSDRFSAERTGGSVSTLTIQRTQQEDSAVYLCASSLVVLRLGDNEQFFGPGTRLTVL.

This clonotype was seen only a few times. V and J are TRBV11-1 and TRBJ2-1; 16 bases map to TRBD2. Germline CDR1 is SGHAT and CDR2 is FQDESV (reference sequence). J gave up 0 bases and V 5 bases, and 7 bases lay outside the gene matches. This CDR3 has 19 amino acids. Written as DNA, the CDR3 is TGTGCCAGCAGCCAGTGGGGACTAGCGGGGGGGAGCTCCTACAATGAGCAGTTCTTC. It is translated as CASSQWGLAGGSSYNEQFF.

This clonotype was detected a few times. The chain couples TRBV29-1 to TRBJ2-7; D assignment may be TRBD1 or TRBD2 (6 bases each). CDR1 SQVTM and CDR2 ANQGSEA come from the germline V gene. The germline V and J ends were trimmed by 3 bases and 4 bases, with 16 bases remaining between them. The CDR3 extends over 14 amino acids. In nucleotides, the CDR3 is TGCAGCGTTGAGACCCAAGGGGGGCTGTACGAGCAGTACTTC. It yields the protein CSVETQGGLYEQYF.

Ten or more counts support this clonotype. The V call is TRBV29-1, the J call TRBJ2-3, with TRBD2 matching over 7 bases. Per germline, CDR1 SQVTM and CDR2 ANQGSEA. Trimming removed 8 bases from V and 0 bases from J; junction bases left unmatched: 11. The length of the CDR3 is 15 residues. The CDR3 reads CSTASGSTSTDTQYF. Written as DNA, the CDR3 is TGCAGCACGGCTAGCGGTTCAACTAGCACAGATACGCAGTATTTT.

This clonotype came up a few times. V usage is TRBV12-3 or TRBV12-4 and J usage is TRBJ2-1, with 8 bases identical to TRBD2. V trimming: 4 bases; J trimming: 7 bases; junction bases outside the gene matches: 3. This CDR3 is built from 13 residues. The CDR3 reads CASSYGRANEQFF. The CDR3 DNA is TGTGCCAGCAGTTACGGGAGGGCTAATGAGCAGTTCTTC.

This clonotype has more than one count but fewer than ten. This rearrangement joins TRBV4-2 to TRBJ1-6; 11 bases map to TRBD1. The CDR3 has 17 residues. Looked up from germline, CDR1 is LGHNA and CDR2 is YNFKEQ. The V segment lost 5 bases and the J segment 3 bases; nucleotides outside the gene matches: 6. The CDR3 loop reads CASSWGQGVNYNSPLHF. CDR3 nucleotide sequence: TGTGCCAGCAGCTGGGGACAGGGGGTAAACTATAATTCACCCCTCCACTTT.

This chain links TRBV4-2 with TRBJ2-5, with 8 bases matching TRBD2. There are 17 residues in the CDR3. Germline V lookup: CDR1 LGHNA, CDR2 YNFKEQ. Trimming cost V 3 bases and J 5 bases; bases outside gene matches: 14. CDR3 nucleotide sequence: TGTGCCAGCAGCCACCTTAGCGGGGTGCTATCCTCGGAGACCCAGTACTTC. As protein: CASSHLSGVLSSETQYF.

The chain joins TRBV7-9 to TRBJ1-6; D unresolved. The V end lost 1 base, the J end lost 5 bases, and 6 bases lay between the germline ends. CDR1 SEHNR and CDR2 FQNEAQ come from the germline V gene (reference sequence). The CDR3 totals 14 residues. The CDR3 here is CASSLGLDNSPLHF. The CDR3 DNA sequence: TGTGCCAGCAGCTTAGGATTAGATAATTCACCCCTCCACTTT.

In its sample, this clonotype was seen many times. This rearrangement joins TRBV6-2 or TRBV6-3 to TRBJ2-1, with 11 positions matching TRBD2. After removal of 5 bases from V and 3 bases from J, the junction contained 6 bases not matched to a gene. The CDR3 has 16 amino acids. Germline CDR1 reads MNHEY; CDR2 reads SVGEGT. The CDR3, as DNA: TGTGCCAGCAGTCTTAGCGGGAGGGGGTACTACAATGAGCAGTTCTTC. Translation: CASSLSGRGYYNEQFF.

The chain links TRBV6-1 to TRBJ2-1; TRBD2 aligns across 8 bases. V was clipped by 7 bases and J by 12 bases; unmatched bases: 14. Germline CDR1 reads MNHNS; CDR2 reads SASEGT. The CDR3 consists of 14 residues. CDR3 in DNA: TGTGCCAGCAACGACGGGGGGGCTGCGAAACGGCAGTTCTTC. It specifies CASNDGGAAKRQFF.

This rearrangement joins TRBV7-8 to TRBJ1-5; perhaps TRBD1 as D (6 bases). The CDR3 sequence is 16 residues long. V lost 4 bases, J lost 12 bases, and 25 bases lay in between. Germline V gene data show CDR1 as SGHVS and CDR2 as FQNEAQ. CDR3 nucleotide sequence: TGTGCCAGCAGCTCAATCGGGGGCCTGGACCAGGCGCGCCAGCATTTT. Translated, it gives CASSSIGGLDQARQHF. Based on the CDR3 plus reference TRBV7-8 and TRBJ1-5, the full variable domain is GAGVSQSPRYKVAKRGQDVALRCDPISGHVSLFWYQQALGQGPEFLTYFQNEAQLDKSGLPSDRFFAERPEGSVSTLKIQRTQQEDSAVYLCASSSIGGLDQARQHFGDGTRLSIL.

The chain joins TRBV3-1 to TRBJ2-5, with D possibly being TRBD1 (6 bases). The CDR3 length is 14 residues. Trimming left V 2 bases short and J 3 bases short, with 10 bases between. Germline CDR1 reads LGHDT; CDR2 reads YNNKEL (reference sequence). The CDR3 loop is CASSQYRDEETQYF. The CDR3 region has the DNA TGTGCCAGCAGCCAATACAGGGATGAAGAGACCCAGTACTTC.

This clonotype was observed a handful of times. CDR3 region: CASSWPGGHTGELFF. The CDR3 coding sequence is TGTGCCAGCAGCTGGCCCGGCGGGCACACCGGGGAGCTGTTTTTT. The chain couples TRBV5-5 to TRBJ2-2, with D possibly matching TRBD2 (5 bases). The CDR3 is 15 amino acids. Germline assignment: CDR1 SGHKS and CDR2 YYEKEE (reference sequence). V lost 3 bases and J 3 bases, leaving 12 bases between the germline ends.

A few counts support this clonotype. The J gene is TRBJ1-5, the V gene TRBV7-9; the match to TRBD1 covers 9 bases. This CDR3 spans 14 amino acids. V shed 5 bases and J 6 bases; nucleotides not matched to a gene: 5. CDR1 and CDR2 from the germline V gene are SEHNR and FQNEAQ (reference sequence). CDR3 coding DNA: TGTGCCAGCAGCCCCGGGACAGGGAGTCAGCCCCAGCATTTT. Protein: CASSPGTGSQPQHF.

This clonotype was detected a few times. V gene TRBV4-3 combines with J gene TRBJ1-4; the D is unclear. The CDR3 runs to 15 residues. The germline V gene encodes CDR1 LGHNA and CDR2 YSLEER. Trimming left V 1 base short and J 5 bases short, with 11 bases between. CDR3 sequence reads: CASSQGGALNEKLFF. CDR3 DNA: TGCGCCAGCAGCCAAGGCGGAGCGCTGAATGAAAAACTGTTTTTT.

The chain is built from TRBV12-3 or TRBV12-4 and TRBJ2-1; the match to TRBD2 covers 11 bases. Trimming at V came to 6 bases and at J to 2 bases, leaving 3 bases not matched to a gene. The CDR3 extends over 15 amino acids. The DNA of the CDR3 is TGTGCCAGCAGCAAACTAGCGGGGGCCTACAATGAGCAGTTCTTC. Protein sequence: CASSKLAGAYNEQFF.

This chain joins TRBV10-3 and TRBJ2-3; 7 nucleotides line up with TRBD1. Trimming removed 5 bases from V and 5 bases from J; junction bases left unmatched: 7. Germline lookup yields CDR1 ENHRY and CDR2 SYGVKD. The CDR3 runs to 14 residues. CDR3 DNA: TGTGCCATCAGTAGAGACAGGGTTGGAGATACGCAGTATTTT. It specifies CAISRDRVGDTQYF.

Comment on this clonotype: Its ends do not fully match the called genes, so a read error is possible. This chain connects TRBV20-1 to TRBJ2-3; the match to TRBD2 covers 11 bases. The CDR3 spans 14 residues. Germline V CDR1 and CDR2: DFQATT, SNEGSKA (reference sequence). The CDR3 DNA sequence: TGCAGTGCAGCTAGCGGGGGGACCACACATACGCAGTATTTT. Its protein is CSAASGGTTHTQYF.

This clonotype is a singleton in its sample. This chain links TRBV20-1 with TRBJ2-5, with D unclear. Trimming left V 3 bases short and J 2 bases short, with 10 bases between. Germline V gene lookup returns CDR1 DFQATT and CDR2 SNEGSKA (reference sequence). The CDR3 is 13 residues long. The CDR3 nucleotides read TGCAGTGCTAGTAATGTACGGCAAGAGACCCAGTACTTC. Its protein is CSASNVRQETQYF.

This chain joins TRBV12-3 or TRBV12-4 and TRBJ2-7, with a possible D match to TRBD2 (6 bases). Trimming removed 8 bases from V and 6 bases from J, with 17 bases in between. The CDR3 contains 13 residues. As DNA, the CDR3 is TGTGCCAGCCGAGAGGCGGGGTCGGGCGAGCAGTACTTC. Its protein product is CASREAGSGEQYF.